Listed below are T cell receptor beta chains from one sample, sequenced in a study of T cells in Graves' hyperthyroidism and ophthalmopathy. TCRdb reanalysed the multiplex PCR reads using MiXCR and keeps one entry per CDR3 protein. The profile shows about 680,000 distinct CDR3 sequences, approximately 36% of them singletons. Input material: blood. The origin of the receptors is a woman aged 40 to 50 with Graves' hyperthyroidism. The CDR3 runs from the conserved cysteine through the conserved F or W. A D gene is named only where the DNA matches it firmly. For some rows the clone size is stated as once, few or many, or as a class when expanded; others skip it.

>.|TRBD2|TRBJ2-2|TRBV7-2
CASSYGTSPGTGELFF
TGTGCCAGCAGCTACGGGACTAGCCCCGGCACCGGGGAGCTGTTTTTT
>.|.|TRBJ1-1|TRBV5-1
CASRPFTSNTEAFF
TGTGCCAGCAGACCTTTCACCTCGAACACTGAAGCTTTCTTT
>.|.|TRBJ1-4|TRBV25-1
CASSELAGVGEKLFF
TGTGCCAGCAGTGAATTGGCAGGGGTTGGAGAAAAACTGTTTTTT
>.|TRBD1|TRBJ1-1|TRBV9
CASSVSGTGGEGTEAFF
TGTGCCAGCAGCGTATCGGGGACAGGGGGCGAGGGCACTGAAGCTTTCTTT
>few|.|TRBJ1-1|TRBV7-9
CASSLDLGLSTEAFF
TGTGCCAGCAGCTTAGATCTGGGTCTGAGCACTGAAGCTTTCTTT
>few|.|TRBJ1-2|TRBV19
CASRRARTYGYTF
TGTGCCAGTAGGAGGGCGCGGACTTATGGCTACACCTTC
>.|TRBD1|TRBJ2-2|TRBV2
CASSRTTGSGGELFF
TGTGCCAGCTCACGGACGACAGGGTCTGGCGGGGAGCTGTTTTTT
>few|.|TRBJ2-2|TRBV12-3/TRBV12-4
CASSFVTVNTGELFF
TGTGCCAGCAGTTTTGTGACTGTAAACACCGGGGAGCTGTTTTTT
>many|.|TRBJ1-2|TRBV25-1
CASSEIRSDYGYTF
TGTGCCAGCAGTGAAATAAGGAGTGACTATGGCTACACCTTC
>few|.|TRBJ2-3|TRBV2
CASSDRLSTDTQYF
TGTGCCAGCAGCGACAGGCTAAGCACAGATACGCAGTATTTT
>many|.|TRBJ1-2|TRBV7-6
CASSPFEGRGYGYTF
TGTGCCAGCAGCCCCTTCGAGGGCAGGGGTTATGGCTACACCTTC
>few|.|TRBJ1-1|TRBV10-2
CASTKAFRGGETEAFF
TGTGCCAGCACAAAGGCCTTTCGGGGTGGAGAGACTGAAGCTTTCTTT
>.|TRBD1|TRBJ1-1|TRBV11-2
CASSPRGTANTEAFF
TGTGCCAGCAGCCCCCGGGGGACAGCGAACACTGAAGCTTTCTTT
>.|.|TRBJ1-1|TRBV15
CATSGVLAGINTEAFF
TGTGCCACCAGCGGGGTTCTGGCGGGCATTAACACTGAAGCTTTCTTT
>.|.|TRBJ2-7|TRBV5-1
CASSSYTGEQYF
TGTGCCAGCAGCTCCTACACCGGGGAGCAGTACTTC
>.|.|TRBJ2-7|TRBV29-1
CSLGAQGHEQYF
TGCAGCCTGGGAGCTCAGGGCCACGAGCAGTACTTC
>many|.|TRBJ2-7|TRBV7-2
CASSQRQAAYEQYF
TGTGCCAGCAGCCAGCGACAGGCCGCCTACGAGCAGTACTTC
>many|.|TRBJ2-5|TRBV4-3
CASSQDSGVRETQYF
TGCGCCAGCAGCCAAGATAGTGGGGTGAGGGAGACCCAGTACTTC